In this sample, the clone carrying this T cell receptor beta chain turned up many times. The data belong to a study of T-cell reconstitution after alpha-beta-depleted transplantation in children. Using unique molecular identifiers, the investigators prepared the TCRbeta library. Via MiXCR, TCRdb re-called the PCR reads, giving one row per CDR3 protein. This table has hundreds of thousands of distinct CDR3 sequences, about 9.9% appearing once. Losses at the gene ends were 3 bases for V and 2 bases for J; bases not matched to a gene: 1. This CDR3 is 14 amino acids long. The V gene's germline CDR1 is MNHEY and CDR2 SMNVEV (reference sequence).

Sequencing used peripheral blood, obtained 180 days after TCRalphabeta/CD19-depleted stem cell transplant. This chain uses TRBV27 with TRBJ2-7; 10 bases are a match to TRBD1. The receptor was derived from a male patient between 2 and 15 years old who had a stem cell transplant for chronic granulomatous disease, so the T cells may come from the graft donor. The CDR3 loop is CASSFGTGAYEQYF. The CDR3 nucleotides read TGTGCCAGCAGTTTCGGGACAGGGGCCTACGAGCAGTACTTC.